These 16 T cell receptor beta chains share one sample of origin, sequenced in a study of CD8 T cells in Susac syndrome. Random-hexamer reverse transcription was applied to roughly 0.5 to 1 ug RNA. TCRdb re-derived calls from the immunoSEQ multiplex PCR reads in MiXCR, one entry per CDR3 protein. Found here are roughly 140,000 distinct CDR3 sequences, about 94% of them singletons; the top ten hold around 0.21%. What was sequenced was CD8+ T cells from PBMCs. Receptor source: a human donor with multiple sclerosis.

The J gene is TRBJ2-7, the V gene TRBV6-6; either TRBD1 or TRBD2 may fit D (5 bases each). The CDR3 has 13 residues. CDR1 is MNHNY, CDR2 SVGAGI, per germline (reference sequence). V lost 6 bases and J 5 bases, leaving 14 bases between the germline ends. In nucleotides, the CDR3 is TGTGCCAGCAGACCCGGGACGGGGAACGAGCAGTACTTC. This translates into CASRPGTGNEQYF.

This chain connects TRBV7-9 to TRBJ2-5; possibly TRBD2 for D (5 bases). Looked up from germline, CDR1 is SEHNR and CDR2 is FQNEAQ (reference sequence). V shed 11 bases and J shed 9 bases, with 19 bases lying between them. The CDR3 contains 12 residues. The CDR3 DNA sequence: TGTGCCCTGGAGGAGCCACGGCTGGCCCAGTACTTC. Amino acids: CALEEPRLAQYF. Supplemented by reference TRBV7-9 and TRBJ2-5, the full variable domain reads DTGVSQNPRHKITKRGQNVTFRCDPISEHNRLYWYRQTLGQGPEFLTYFQNEAQLEKSRLLSDRFSAERPKGSFSTLEIQRTEQGDSAMYLCALEEPRLAQYFGPGTRLLVL.

The chain combines TRBV14 with TRBJ2-3; D uncertain. This CDR3 spans 13 amino acids. V lost 4 bases and J 4 bases, leaving 9 bases between the germline ends. Germline V gene data show CDR1 as SGHDN and CDR2 as FVKESK. The CDR3 nucleotides are TGTGCCAGCAGCCCGGGTAAGCCAGATACGCAGTATTTT. Its translation: CASSPGKPDTQYF.

This sequence joins TRBV9 and TRBJ2-3; maybe TRBD1 (7 bases). This CDR3 contains 15 residues. V gave up 0 bases and J gave up 2 bases, with 10 bases separating them. CDR1 and CDR2 (germline): SGDLS, YYNGEE. CDR3 region: CASSVGRGVTDTQYF. The DNA of the CDR3 is TGTGCCAGCAGCGTAGGCAGGGGGGTCACAGATACGCAGTATTTT.

The chain carries TRBV27 and TRBJ2-1; D call uncertain. CDR3 length: 17 amino acids. Germline V CDR1 and CDR2: MNHEY, SMNVEV (reference sequence). V dropped 0 bases and J dropped 4 bases, with 16 bases sitting between them. The CDR3, as DNA: TGTGCCAGCAGTTTATCGGTGGGCGACTGGAAGTACAATGAGCAGTTCTTC. Amino acids: CASSLSVGDWKYNEQFF.

This chain uses TRBV28 with TRBJ2-3, with TRBD1 as a possible D gene (6 bases). From germline, CDR1 is MDHEN and CDR2 SYDVKM. V gave up 6 bases and J gave up 1 base, with 11 bases separating them. This CDR3 has 14 residues. CDR3 region: CASSLDSGTDTQYF. The CDR3 nucleotides read TGTGCCAGCAGCCTGGACAGCGGCACAGATACGCAGTATTTT.

The chain uses TRBV7-9 and TRBJ2-3; D is uncertain. Germline V lookup: CDR1 SEHNR, CDR2 FQNEAQ (reference sequence). Trimming cost V 9 bases and J 2 bases, with 12 bases left between them. CDR3 length equals 13 residues. The CDR3 DNA reads as TGTGCCAGTCTCGGTTGGAACACAGATACGCAGTATTTT. Protein product: CASLGWNTDTQYF.

The chain uses TRBV29-1 and TRBJ2-3; TRBD1 matches at 7 bases. Trimming took 7 bases from V and 5 from J; bases not matched to a gene: 9. The CDR3 has 13 residues. Germline V gives CDR1 SQVTM, CDR2 ANQGSEA. The chain's CDR3 is CSAHRGGQDTQYF. CDR3 bases: TGCAGCGCCCACAGGGGTGGACAAGATACGCAGTATTTT.

The chain uses TRBV2 and TRBJ2-1; TRBD2 might be the D (6 bases). Germline assignment: CDR1 SNHLY and CDR2 FYNNEI. This CDR3 has 13 amino acids. Deletions cut 3 bases from V and 6 bases from J, with 9 bases between. CDR3 amino acids: CASSDAGGNEQFF. The CDR3 DNA reads as TGTGCCAGCAGTGACGCCGGGGGCAATGAGCAGTTCTTC.

This clonotype has just a few counts. This chain joins TRBV29-1 and TRBJ1-2; D unclear. V lost 3 bases, J lost 4 bases, and 9 bases lay in between. Germline V gene sequence: CDR1 SQVTM, CDR2 ANQGSEA. CDR3 length equals 12 residues. The CDR3 nucleotides read TGCAGCGTTGACTCCCGGAGCTATGGCTACACCTTC. This encodes CSVDSRSYGYTF.

V gene TRBV24-1 combines with J gene TRBJ2-3, with D unresolved. The CDR3 is made up of 14 amino acids. CDR1 is KGHDR and CDR2 is SFDVKD in the germline V gene. Trimming stripped 4 bases from V and 6 bases from J, with 13 bases between. The CDR3 reads CATSDSIDRDTQYF. Here the CDR3 DNA reads TGTGCCACCAGTGACTCTATCGACCGGGATACGCAGTATTTT.

The V gene is TRBV7-8, the J gene TRBJ1-1; unclear D gene. The V and J ends lost 3 bases and 0 bases respectively, with 14 bases between them. Germline-derived CDR1 and CDR2 are SGHVS and FQNEAQ. The CDR3 runs 16 residues. This chain's CDR3 is CASSFALNLMNTEAFF. The DNA of the CDR3 is TGTGCCAGCAGCTTCGCCCTTAATCTTATGAACACTGAAGCTTTCTTT.

This chain joins TRBV9 and TRBJ2-3; possibly TRBD2 for D (5 bases). V lost 4 bases and J lost 4, with 16 bases in between. The germline CDR1 and CDR2 sequences are SGDLS and YYNGEE. The CDR3 is made up of 15 amino acids. The CDR3 loop reads CASSPRPTSPDTQYF. DNA of the CDR3: TGTGCCAGCAGCCCACGCCCCACTAGTCCAGATACGCAGTATTTT.

This clonotype was recorded only once. The chain recombines TRBV6-6 with TRBJ1-4, with D unclear. V dropped 6 bases and J dropped 4 bases, with 6 bases sitting between them. Germline-derived CDR1 and CDR2 are MNHNY and SVGAGI (reference sequence). This CDR3 contains 12 residues. The CDR3 coding sequence is TGTGCCAGCAGAGATATTAATGAAAAACTGTTTTTT. Residues: CASRDINEKLFF.

This clonotype was seen just once. In nucleotides, the CDR3 is TGTGCCTGGAGTGCCGCGGGATCAAGAGTGACCCAGTACTTC. It encodes CAWSAAGSRVTQYF. The gene calls are TRBV30 and TRBJ2-5, with a weak D call TRBD2 (6 bases). Germline V gene sequence: CDR1 GTSNPN, CDR2 SVGIG (reference sequence). V lost 1 base to trimming and J lost 7 bases, with 16 bases between them. The CDR3 length is 14 residues.

The V gene is TRBV30, the J gene TRBJ2-6, with 11 bases that match TRBD1. Per the germline V gene, CDR1 is GTSNPN and CDR2 is SVGIG (reference sequence). The CDR3 is 18 residues long. The V and J ends lost 0 bases and 4 bases, in that order; junction bases with no gene match: 8. The chain's CDR3 is CAWSVLPGQGEGANVLTF. CDR3 nucleotide sequence: TGTGCCTGGAGTGTACTCCCGGGACAGGGGGAAGGGGCCAACGTCCTGACTTTC.